Included here is one T cell receptor beta chain sequence, with context. The V and J ends lost 0 bases and 6 bases, in that order; junction bases with no gene match: 8. Germline V gene sequence: CDR1 SGHRS, CDR2 YFSETQ. The CDR3 length is 17 residues. The table came from immunoSEQ multiplex PCR; TCRdb's copy has only in-frame clones and leaves some out. The top ten hold roughly 0.52% of the sample, which has about 36,000 clones, 88% seen once. The sample originates from a study of T cell changes during pregnancy in multiple sclerosis. Here the sequenced sample was CD4+ T cells from peripheral blood mononuclear cells, taken in the first trimester of pregnancy. This clonotype was obtained from a female donor with multiple sclerosis, enrolled in a pregnancy study. This chain links TRBV5-1 with TRBJ2-2; 10 bases agree with TRBD2. CDR3 sequence: CASSLDGSGRSAGELFF. The CDR3 DNA is TGCGCCAGCAGCTTGGATGGTAGCGGGAGGTCGGCCGGGGAGCTGTTTTTT.